The TCR beta chain under discussion was sequenced for a study of blood T cell repertoires in COVID-19. V shed 5 bases and J shed 4 bases, with 9 bases lying between them. Germline-derived CDR1 and CDR2 are SEHNR and FQNEAQ (reference sequence). The CDR3 loop spans 12 amino acids. The protocol was immunoSEQ multiplex PCR, while the TCRdb copy is restricted to in-frame clones and leaves out a portion. The sample lists approximately 140,000 clones; under 85% were seen once. The receptor was derived from a man aged 40-50 years with active or convalescent COVID-19. The chain couples TRBV7-9 to TRBJ2-7; D is perhaps TRBD2 (5 bases). Source material: peripheral blood. The CDR3 spells CASSTLEYEQYF. Here the CDR3 DNA reads TGTGCCAGCAGCACACTAGAGTACGAGCAGTACTTC. The whole variable domain, remainder taken from reference TRBV7-9 and TRBJ2-7, is DTGVSQNPRHKITKRGQNVTFRCDPISEHNRLYWYRQTLGQGPEFLTYFQNEAQLEKSRLLSDRFSAERPKGSFSTLEIQRTEQGDSAMYLCASSTLEYEQYFGPGTRLTVT.